This T cell receptor beta chain stems from a study of cytomegalovirus exposure and HLA in healthy donors. Broader study findings: Later, an analysis showed that TCR beta chains associated with HLA were more clonally expanded than others that were equally common. When presence/absence was analysed, sequencing depth was taken to be roughly uniform across donors. According to the study, roughly 160 TCR beta chains were cytomegalovirus-associated.

Vbeta (60) and Jbeta (13) primers were used in the PCR. Assay: immunoSEQ multiplex PCR; the TCRdb copy retains only in-frame clones and omits some. The sample includes some 200,000 clones, roughly four fifths of them seen just once. As regards this clone: The antigen is undetermined.

What was sequenced was PBMCs. This receptor was identified in a boy aged 2 to 10 in good health and CMV-seronegative.

The CDR3 here is CASSPGGQGTGYTF. In DNA, the CDR3 is TGCGCCAGCAGCCCGGGGGGACAGGGGACCGGCTACACCTTC. This sequence joins TRBV5-1 and TRBJ1-2, with 10 bases that match TRBD1. The CDR3 spans 14 residues. Looked up from germline, CDR1 is SGHRS and CDR2 is YFSETQ. Trimming at V came to 4 bases and at J to 8 bases, leaving 8 bases not matched to a gene.